Presented here are 4 T cell receptor beta chains from one specimen sequenced in a study of PD-1 blockade in mismatch repair-deficient tumors. Libraries were prepared by immunoSEQ multiplex PCR; TCRdb keeps only in-frame clonotypes and omits some of them. This sample yields 75,000 to 85,000 clones, of which over 75% are seen a single time; roughly 2.6% belongs to the top ten. The starting material was peripheral blood, obtained 12 weeks after starting pembrolizumab. Source of these receptors: an adult with mismatch repair-deficient cancer.

The chain employs TRBV7-3 and TRBJ2-2; no reliable D call. From germline, CDR1 is SGHTA and CDR2 FQGTGA. The CDR3 runs 15 residues. With 5 bases removed from V and 0 bases from J, the gap between germline ends came to 10 bases. The CDR3 here is CASSRWSANTGELFF. The CDR3 nucleotides are TGTGCCAGCAGCCGTTGGAGTGCGAACACCGGGGAGCTGTTTTTT.

V gene TRBV19 combines with J gene TRBJ2-1; 10 nucleotides align to TRBD1. The CDR3 consists of 15 residues. Trimming at V came to 7 bases and at J to 8 bases, leaving 11 bases not matched to a gene. Germline CDR1 and CDR2: LNHDA and SQIVND (reference sequence). In DNA, the CDR3 is TGTGCCAGTACTCTGACAGGGGGCGCTTCCGATGAGCAGTTCTTC. Amino acid sequence: CASTLTGGASDEQFF.

This rearrangement joins TRBV9 to TRBJ2-7; D is unclear. Germline lookup yields CDR1 SGDLS and CDR2 YYNGEE. Trimming stripped 3 bases from V and 2 bases from J, with 12 bases between. The CDR3 consists of 14 residues. CDR3 protein: CASSGGDWTYEQYF. Here the CDR3 DNA reads TGTGCCAGCAGCGGCGGAGACTGGACCTACGAGCAGTACTTC.

The rearrangement joins TRBV5-1 to TRBJ2-5; 15 bases line up with TRBD2. The length of the CDR3 is 17 residues. Germline V gene data show CDR1 as SGHRS and CDR2 as YFSETQ. The V segment lost 4 bases and the J segment 1 base; nucleotides outside the gene matches: 5. The CDR3 DNA sequence: TGCGCCAGCAGCGAGGGACTAGCGGGAGGCCCCCAAGAGACCCAGTACTTC. It codes for CASSEGLAGGPQETQYF.